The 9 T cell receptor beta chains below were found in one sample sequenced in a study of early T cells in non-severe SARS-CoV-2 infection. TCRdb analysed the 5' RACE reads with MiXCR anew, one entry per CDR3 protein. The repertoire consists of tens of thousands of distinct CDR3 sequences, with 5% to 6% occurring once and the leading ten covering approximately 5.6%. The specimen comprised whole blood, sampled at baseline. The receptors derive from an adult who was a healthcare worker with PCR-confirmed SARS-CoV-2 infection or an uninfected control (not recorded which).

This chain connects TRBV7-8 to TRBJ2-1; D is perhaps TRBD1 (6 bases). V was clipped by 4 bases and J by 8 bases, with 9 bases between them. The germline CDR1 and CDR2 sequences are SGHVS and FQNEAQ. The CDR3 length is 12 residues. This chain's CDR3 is CASSSGEYEQFF. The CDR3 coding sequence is TGTGCCAGCAGCTCAGGGGAATATGAGCAGTTCTTC.

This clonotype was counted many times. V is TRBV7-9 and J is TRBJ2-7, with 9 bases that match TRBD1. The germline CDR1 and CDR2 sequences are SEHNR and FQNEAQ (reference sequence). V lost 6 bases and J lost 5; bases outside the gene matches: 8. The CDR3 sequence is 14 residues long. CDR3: CASSTGGYGHEQYF. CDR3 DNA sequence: TGTGCCAGCAGTACAGGGGGCTACGGCCACGAGCAGTACTTC.

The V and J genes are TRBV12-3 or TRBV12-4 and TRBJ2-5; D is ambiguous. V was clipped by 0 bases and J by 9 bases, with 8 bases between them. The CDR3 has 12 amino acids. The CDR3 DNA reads TGTGCCAGCAGTTTAGCGCCAGTGTCCCAGTACTTC. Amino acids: CASSLAPVSQYF.

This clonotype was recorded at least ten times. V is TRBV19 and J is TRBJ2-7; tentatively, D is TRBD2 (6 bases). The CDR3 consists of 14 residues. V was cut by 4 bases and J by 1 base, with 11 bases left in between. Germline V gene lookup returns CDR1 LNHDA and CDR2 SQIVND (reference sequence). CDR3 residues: CASSNAGRSYEQYF. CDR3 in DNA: TGTGCCAGTAGTAACGCAGGGAGGTCCTACGAGCAGTACTTC.

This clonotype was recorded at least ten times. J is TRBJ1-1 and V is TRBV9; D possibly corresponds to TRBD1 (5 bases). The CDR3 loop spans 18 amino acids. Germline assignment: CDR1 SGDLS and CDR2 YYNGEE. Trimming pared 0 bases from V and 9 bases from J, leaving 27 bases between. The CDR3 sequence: CASSVVGAEGKGGKKAFF. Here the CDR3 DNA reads TGTGCCAGCAGCGTAGTCGGGGCGGAAGGAAAGGGTGGTAAAAAAGCTTTCTTT. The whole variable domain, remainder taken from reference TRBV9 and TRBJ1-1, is DSGVTQTPKHLITATGQRVTLRCSPRSGDLSVYWYQQSLDQGLQFLIQYYNGEERAKGNILERFSAQQFPDLHSELNLSSLELGDSALYFCASSVVGAEGKGGKKAFFGQGTRLTVV.

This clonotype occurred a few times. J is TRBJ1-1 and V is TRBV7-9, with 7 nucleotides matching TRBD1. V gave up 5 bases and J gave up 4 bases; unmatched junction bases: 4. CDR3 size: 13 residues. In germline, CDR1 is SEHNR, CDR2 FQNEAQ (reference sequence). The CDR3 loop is CASSRTGLTEAFF. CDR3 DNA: TGTGCCAGCAGCCGGACAGGTCTCACTGAAGCTTTCTTT.

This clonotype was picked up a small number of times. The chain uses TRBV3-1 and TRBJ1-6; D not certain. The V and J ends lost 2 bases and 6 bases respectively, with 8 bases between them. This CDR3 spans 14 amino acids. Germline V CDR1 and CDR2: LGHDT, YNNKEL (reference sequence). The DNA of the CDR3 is TGTGCCAGCAGCCAACTGCCCAGTAATTCACCCCTCCACTTT. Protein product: CASSQLPSNSPLHF.

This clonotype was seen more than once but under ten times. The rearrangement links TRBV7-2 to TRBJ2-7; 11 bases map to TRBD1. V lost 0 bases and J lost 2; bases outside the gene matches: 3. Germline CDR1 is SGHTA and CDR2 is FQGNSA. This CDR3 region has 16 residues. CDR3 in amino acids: CASSLAAGQGAYEQYF. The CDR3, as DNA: TGTGCCAGCAGCTTAGCGGCGGGACAGGGGGCCTACGAGCAGTACTTC.

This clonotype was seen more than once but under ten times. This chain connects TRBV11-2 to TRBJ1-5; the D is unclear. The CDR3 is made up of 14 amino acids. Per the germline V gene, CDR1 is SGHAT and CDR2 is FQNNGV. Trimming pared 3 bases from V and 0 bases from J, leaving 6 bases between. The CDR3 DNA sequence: TGTGCCAGCAGCTTCGATTATAGCAATCAGCCCCAGCATTTT. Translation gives CASSFDYSNQPQHF.